These T cell receptor beta chains were read from a single sample in a study of blood T cell repertoires in COVID-19. Method: immunoSEQ multiplex PCR; TCRdb's copy keeps in-frame clones and lacks some. The sample has 200,000 to 250,000 clones, roughly four fifths seen once; the top ten hold about 12%. Sequenced sample: peripheral blood. These TCRs come from a woman aged 40 to 50 with acute or convalescent COVID-19. The CDR3 runs from the conserved cysteine through the conserved F or W. The D gene is left open where the match is weak. Not every row has a clone size; where given, it reads once, few, many or a size class.

>.|TRBV15|15|TRBJ2-2|.
TGTGCCACCAGCAGAGCCGGCGGGGACACCGGGGAGCTGTTTTTT
CATSRAGGDTGELFF
>.|TRBV5-1|13|TRBJ1-1|.
TGCGCCAGCAGCTTTACAGGGTTCACTGAAGCTTTCTTT
CASSFTGFTEAFF
>.|TRBV3-1/TRBV3-2|13|TRBJ2-3|.
TGTGCCAGCAGCCCCCGCGGGGTAGATACGCAGTATTTT
CASSPRGVDTQYF
>TRBD1|TRBV7-3|15|TRBJ2-5|few
TGTGCCAGCAGCTTGGGACAGAGGGTCCAAGAGACCCAGTACTTC
CASSLGQRVQETQYF
>.|TRBV3-1/TRBV3-2|12|TRBJ2-7|once
TGTGCCAGCAGCCAGCGGGGTGGCGAGCAGTACTTC
CASSQRGGEQYF
>TRBD2|TRBV12-5|18|TRBJ2-2|.
TGTGCTAGTGGTTTGGTCCTAAGCGGGAGCATCGTAACCGGGGAGCTGTTTTTT
CASGLVLSGSIVTGELFF
>TRBD1|TRBV2|12|TRBJ2-5|.
TGTGCCAGTGACAGGGTGCAAGAGACCCAGTACTTC
CASDRVQETQYF
>TRBD2|TRBV6-6|15|TRBJ2-7|.
TGTGCCAGCAGATCGACTAGCGGGGTCTCCTACGAGCAGTACTTC
CASRSTSGVSYEQYF
>TRBD2|TRBV7-2|17|TRBJ2-1|.
TGTGCCAGCAGCCCCCAAGGCGGGAGGGCATTGGGGAATGAGCAGTTCTTC
CASSPQGGRALGNEQFF
>TRBD1|TRBV5-1|16|TRBJ1-2|few
TGCGCCAGCGGGGCGGACAGGGGGCCTGGAGAATGGGGCTACACCTTC
CASGADRGPGEWGYTF
>.|TRBV7-9|16|TRBJ2-6|.
TGTGCCAGCAGCTCCGGTGCCGCGAGTGGGGCCAACGTCCTGACTTTC
CASSSGAASGANVLTF
>.|TRBV7-6|15|TRBJ2-5|.
TGTGCCAGCAGCTCGCATCAGGGGATTTTTAAGACCCAGTACTTC
CASSSHQGIFKTQYF
>.|TRBV2|15|TRBJ1-6|few
TGTGCCAGCAGTGAAGTCCGGCAGGTGGGTTCACCCCTCCACTTT
CASSEVRQVGSPLHF
>TRBD2|TRBV19|15|TRBJ2-7|once
TGTGCCAGTAGTATTGGCGGCGGGAGGACCTACGAGCAGTACTTC
CASSIGGGRTYEQYF
>TRBD1|TRBV3-1/TRBV3-2|15|TRBJ1-1|few
TGTGCCAGCAGCCAAGTTGACAGGGGGAGCACTGAAGCTTTCTTT
CASSQVDRGSTEAFF
>TRBD1|TRBV10-1|15|TRBJ1-1|many
TGCGCCAGCAGTGGGACCGGGACAGGGGGCTTTGAAGCTTTCTTT
CASSGTGTGGFEAFF
>.|TRBV7-2|13|TRBJ1-2|.
TGTGCCAGCAGCTTAGTGTCGGGGTATGGCTACACCTTC
CASSLVSGYGYTF
>.|TRBV30|17|TRBJ1-5|few
TGTGCCTGGAGCAACGGAAAACTTAGTATAGCAAATCAGCCCCAGCATTTT
CAWSNGKLSIANQPQHF
>TRBD2|TRBV6-2/TRBV6-3|15|TRBJ2-1|.
TGTGCCAGCAGTTACTATGGTAGCGGGAGTTATGAGCAGTTCTTC
CASSYYGSGSYEQFF
>TRBD1|TRBV12-5|15|TRBJ1-2|.
TGTGCTAGTGGTTTACCACAGGGGGCGTACTATGGCTACACCTTC
CASGLPQGAYYGYTF
>.|TRBV4-3|13|TRBJ1-4|.
TGCGCCAGCAGCCAAGTGACAGATGAAAAACTGTTTTTT
CASSQVTDEKLFF
>.|TRBV5-1|14|TRBJ2-3|.
TGCGCCAGCTACCCCCCGGGACTTAAAGATACGCAGTATTTT
CASYPPGLKDTQYF
>TRBD1|TRBV4-2|16|TRBJ2-2|.
TGTGCCAGCAGCCAGTCCGGGACAGGGTATACCGGGGAGCTGTTTTTT
CASSQSGTGYTGELFF
>.|TRBV20-1|11|TRBJ2-7|.
TGCAGGGTACAGGGGGGGAACGAGCAGTACTTC
CRVQGGNEQYF
>TRBD1|TRBV3-1/TRBV3-2|14|TRBJ1-4|.
TGTGCCAGCAGCTGGACAGGGGATAATGAAAAACTGTTTTTT
CASSWTGDNEKLFF
>.|TRBV7-2|14|TRBJ1-6|.
TGTGCCAGCACCCAGCCAAGGGGACATTTCGCCCTCCACTTT
CASTQPRGHFALHF
>.|TRBV21-1|15|TRBJ1-4|.
TGTGCCAGCAGCCTTCCAGCAGGGGTTGATGAAAAACTGTTTTTT
CASSLPAGVDEKLFF
>TRBD2|TRBV2|15|TRBJ2-7|.
TGTGCCAGCAGTGGCCGACTAGCGGGAGTTAACGAGCAGTACTTC
CASSGRLAGVNEQYF
>.|TRBV13|13|TRBJ2-6|.
TGTGCCAGCCAGGCCTCTGGGGCCAACGTCCTGACTTTC
CASQASGANVLTF
>.|TRBV27|17|TRBJ1-2|.
TGTGCCAGCAGTTTATCCCTCCTAGAGTTAGCTAACTATGGCTACACCTTC
CASSLSLLELANYGYTF
>.|TRBV3-1/TRBV3-2|15|TRBJ2-1|.
TGTGCCAGCAGCGAAGGGACTGGGCTGACCAATGAGCAGTTCTTC
CASSEGTGLTNEQFF
>TRBD1|TRBV19|15|TRBJ2-5|.
TGTGCCAGTAGTTCGTCTAGACAGGGGAAAGAGACCCAGTACTTC
CASSSSRQGKETQYF
>.|TRBV10-1|14|TRBJ2-2|.
TGCGCCAGCAGTGAGTGGGGGGTGGACGGGGAGCTGTTTTTT
CASSEWGVDGELFF
>.|TRBV19|16|TRBJ2-3|many
TGTGCCAGTAGTATCCCCTTCGGCAGTGCTAGGGATACGCAGTATTTT
CASSIPFGSARDTQYF
>.|TRBV4-3|15|TRBJ2-7|.
TGCGCCAGCAGCCAAGGCAGTCACAGCTCCTACGAGCAGTACTTC
CASSQGSHSSYEQYF
>TRBD2|TRBV11-2|15|TRBJ2-3|.
TGTGCCAGCAGTTGGCCGGGAGGGGCGGCAGATACGCAGTATTTT
CASSWPGGAADTQYF
>TRBD2|TRBV27|16|TRBJ2-1|.
TGTGCCAGCAGTTTCCTCGACAGGACTAGCGGGACCGAGCAGTTCTTC
CASSFLDRTSGTEQFF
>TRBD1|TRBV5-5|16|TRBJ1-1|few
TGTGCCAGCAGCTTGGGGGACAGAATTGGAGGCACTGAAGCTTTCTTT
CASSLGDRIGGTEAFF
>TRBD1|TRBV3-1/TRBV3-2|15|TRBJ1-4|.
TGTGCCAGCAGCCAACCGACAGGGGCTAATGAAAAACTGTTTTTT
CASSQPTGANEKLFF
>TRBD1|TRBV29-1|14|TRBJ1-1|.
TGCAGCGTGAAAGGACAGGGCGTGAACACTGAAGCTTTCTTT
CSVKGQGVNTEAFF
>.|TRBV5-8|12|TRBJ2-1|.
TGTGCCAGCAGAACATTCTACAATGAGCAGTTCTTC
CASRTFYNEQFF
>TRBD1|TRBV7-9|14|TRBJ1-1|.
TGTGCCAGCAGCAAAACACAGGGGGCTGGTGAAGCTTTCTTT
CASSKTQGAGEAFF
>TRBD2|TRBV18|15|TRBJ2-7|once
TGTGCCAGCTCACTTCTAGCGGGGCCATCCTACGAGCAGTACTTC
CASSLLAGPSYEQYF
>TRBD1|TRBV4-1|16|TRBJ1-2|few
TGCGCCAGCAGCCAAGGTTCGTCGACAGGGGTATCCGGCTACACCTTC
CASSQGSSTGVSGYTF
>TRBD1|TRBV7-2|14|TRBJ2-2|.
TGTGCCAGCAGTGGGACAGGGGCCGGCGGGGAGCTGTTTTTT
CASSGTGAGGELFF
>TRBD2|TRBV18|14|TRBJ2-1|.
TGTGCCAGCTCACCTGAGCGGGAGGGCGATGAGCAGTTCTTC
CASSPEREGDEQFF
>TRBD2|TRBV4-2|19|TRBJ2-4|.
TGTGCCAGCAGCCAACCGGGACTAGCGGGAGGGAAGGCCAAAAACATTCAGTACTTC
CASSQPGLAGGKAKNIQYF
>.|TRBV30|13|TRBJ2-3|.
TGTGCCTGGAGTGTGAGGGGCACAGATACGCAGTATTTT
CAWSVRGTDTQYF
>.|TRBV19|15|TRBJ2-7|.
TGTGCCAGTAGTGCGTCCGGGACTCCTACCTACGAGCAGTACTTC
CASSASGTPTYEQYF
>.|TRBV6-5|12|TRBJ2-7|.
TGTGCCAGCAGTTACGACAGGCACGAGCAGTACTTC
CASSYDRHEQYF
>.|TRBV19|15|TRBJ2-1|.
TGTGCCAGTAGTCGGGGCGTGGACTACTACAATGAGCAGTTCTTC
CASSRGVDYYNEQFF
>.|TRBV30|12|TRBJ1-2|.
TGTGCCTGGGACCTCCGGGACAACGGCTACACCTTC
CAWDLRDNGYTF
>.|TRBV10-3|12|TRBJ1-1|.
TGTGCCATCAGTGAGTCCCGGGCTGAAGCTTTCTTT
CAISESRAEAFF